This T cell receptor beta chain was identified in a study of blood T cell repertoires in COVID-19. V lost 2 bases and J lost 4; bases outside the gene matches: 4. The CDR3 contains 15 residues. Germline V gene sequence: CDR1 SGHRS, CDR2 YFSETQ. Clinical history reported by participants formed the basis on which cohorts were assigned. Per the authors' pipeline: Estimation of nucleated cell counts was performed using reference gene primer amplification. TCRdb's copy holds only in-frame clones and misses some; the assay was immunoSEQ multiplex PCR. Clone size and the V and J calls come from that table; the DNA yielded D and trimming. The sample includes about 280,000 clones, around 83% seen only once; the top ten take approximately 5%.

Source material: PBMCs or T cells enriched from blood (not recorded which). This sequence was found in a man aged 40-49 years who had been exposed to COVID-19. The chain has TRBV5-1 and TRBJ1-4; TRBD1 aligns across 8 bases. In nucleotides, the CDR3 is TGCGCCAGCAGCTTAGGACAGGGTTTTAATGAAAAACTGTTTTTT. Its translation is CASSLGQGFNEKLFF.